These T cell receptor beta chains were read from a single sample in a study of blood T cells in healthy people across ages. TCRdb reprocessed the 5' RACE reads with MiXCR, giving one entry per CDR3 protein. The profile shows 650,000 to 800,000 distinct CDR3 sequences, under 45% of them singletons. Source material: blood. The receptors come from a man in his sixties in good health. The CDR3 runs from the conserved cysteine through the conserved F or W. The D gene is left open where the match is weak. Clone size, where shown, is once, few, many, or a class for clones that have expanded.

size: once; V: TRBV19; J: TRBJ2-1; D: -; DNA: TGTGCCAGTAGTATGCTACCAACGGCTGAGCAGTTCTTC; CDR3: CASSMLPTAEQFF
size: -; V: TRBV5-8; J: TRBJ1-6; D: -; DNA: TGTGCCAGCAGCTTGCTTTATTCCAATTCACCCCTCCACTTT; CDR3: CASSLLYSNSPLHF
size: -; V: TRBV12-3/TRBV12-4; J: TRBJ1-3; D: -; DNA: TGTGCCAGCAGCCATTTCCGTATGGACAGCTCTGGAAACACCATATATTTT; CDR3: CASSHFRMDSSGNTIYF
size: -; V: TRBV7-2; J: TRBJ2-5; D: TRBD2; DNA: TGTGCCAGCACCTCACTAGCGGGGGGGTTTGGAGCCCAGTACTTC; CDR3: CASTSLAGGFGAQYF
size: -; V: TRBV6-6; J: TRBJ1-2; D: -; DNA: TGTGCCAGCAGTGCGAAGGATAGCTATGGCTACACCTTC; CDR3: CASSAKDSYGYTF
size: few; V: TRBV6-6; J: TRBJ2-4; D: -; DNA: TGTGCCAGCAGTACCCAGAGGGATCGAGGCATTCAGTACTTC; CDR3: CASSTQRDRGIQYF
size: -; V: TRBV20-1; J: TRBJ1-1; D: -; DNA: TGCAGTGCTAGAGGACTTACGGGGCATTCGAACACTGAAGCTTTCTTT; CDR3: CSARGLTGHSNTEAFF
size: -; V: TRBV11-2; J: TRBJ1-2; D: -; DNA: TGTGCCAGCAGCTTAGGGGGAAAGGAGGACTATGGCTACACCTTC; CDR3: CASSLGGKEDYGYTF
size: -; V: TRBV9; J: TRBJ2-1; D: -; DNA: TGTGCCAGCAGCGTAGGGCCGAACGAGGATGAGCAGTTCTTC; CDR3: CASSVGPNEDEQFF
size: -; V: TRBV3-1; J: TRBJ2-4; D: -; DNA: TGTGCCAGCAGCCAACACGACACCTTAGCCAAAAACATTCAGTACTTC; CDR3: CASSQHDTLAKNIQYF
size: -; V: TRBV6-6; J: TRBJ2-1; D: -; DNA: TGTGCCAGCAGCTCACAGTCGAATGAGCAGTTCTTC; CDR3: CASSSQSNEQFF
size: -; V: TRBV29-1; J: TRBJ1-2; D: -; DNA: TGCAGCGTTGAGCCCCACCGGCAGCGCAACTATGGCTACACCTTC; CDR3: CSVEPHRQRNYGYTF
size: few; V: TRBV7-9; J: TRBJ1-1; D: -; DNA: TGTGCCAGCAGCGTAGAGGGACCGGGAGCTTTCTTT; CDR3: CASSVEGPGAFF
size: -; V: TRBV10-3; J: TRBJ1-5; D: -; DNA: TGTGCCATCAAAGGGGATTTAAATCAGCCCCAGCATTTT; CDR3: CAIKGDLNQPQHF
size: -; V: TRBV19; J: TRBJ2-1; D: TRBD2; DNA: TGTGCCAGTAGTCCCGAGGGCGTACTAGCGGCCTTCAACTACAATGAGCAGTTCTTC; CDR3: CASSPEGVLAAFNYNEQFF
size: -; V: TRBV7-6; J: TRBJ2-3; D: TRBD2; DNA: TGTGCCAGCAGCCGAGGCGGGGGGGCTGCAGATACGCAGTATTTT; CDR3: CASSRGGGAADTQYF
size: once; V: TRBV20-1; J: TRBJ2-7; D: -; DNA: TGCAGTACTAGGAGGGCTAGCAGCTACAATGAGCAGTACTTC; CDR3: CSTRRASSYNEQYF
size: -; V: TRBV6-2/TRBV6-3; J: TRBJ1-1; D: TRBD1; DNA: TGTGCCAGCAGTTTCTCTCAGGGGGCGCGAGGGGCTGAAGCTTTCTTT; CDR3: CASSFSQGARGAEAFF
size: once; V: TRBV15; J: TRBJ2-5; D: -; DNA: TGTGCCACCAGCAGAGGGGGGGCCCTGAGGGTGACCCAGTACTTC; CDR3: CATSRGGALRVTQYF
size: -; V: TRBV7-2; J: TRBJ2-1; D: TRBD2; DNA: TGTGCCAGCAGCTTAGTAGGTTTTAGCGGGGGCCCTAGCTCCTACAATGAGCAGTTCTTC; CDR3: CASSLVGFSGGPSSYNEQFF
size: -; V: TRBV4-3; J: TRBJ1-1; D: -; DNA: TGCGCCAGCTCTCAGGCCCGGGCGGGGGGGGAAGCTTTCTTT; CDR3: CASSQARAGGEAFF
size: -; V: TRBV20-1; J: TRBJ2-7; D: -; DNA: TGCAGTGCTAGACGGGGGCGGAACCCAGCCCACGAGCAGTACTTC; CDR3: CSARRGRNPAHEQYF
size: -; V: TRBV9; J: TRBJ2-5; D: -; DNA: TGTGCCAGCAGCGTAACACGGAATACGGGGCTAGGGGAGACCCAGTACTTC; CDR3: CASSVTRNTGLGETQYF
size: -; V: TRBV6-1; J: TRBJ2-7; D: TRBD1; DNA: TGTGCCAGCAGAAACAGGGGGCGATCCTACGAGCAGTACTTC; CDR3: CASRNRGRSYEQYF
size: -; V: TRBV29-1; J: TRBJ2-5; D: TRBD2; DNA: TGCAGCGTCTCCCATGCGACTAGCGGAGAGACCCAGTACTTC; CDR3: CSVSHATSGETQYF
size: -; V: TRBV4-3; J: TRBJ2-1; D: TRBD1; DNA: TGCGCCAGCAGCCAAGATCGGTTACTCGGGACAGGGACCTACAATGAGCAGTTCTTC; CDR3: CASSQDRLLGTGTYNEQFF
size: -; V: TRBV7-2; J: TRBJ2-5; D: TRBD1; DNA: TGTGCCAGCAGCCGTCCCCGGGACAGAAAGCAGTACTTC; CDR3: CASSRPRDRKQYF
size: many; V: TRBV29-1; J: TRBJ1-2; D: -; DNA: TGCAGCGTTGAGAACAGAAATTATGGCTACACCTTC; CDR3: CSVENRNYGYTF
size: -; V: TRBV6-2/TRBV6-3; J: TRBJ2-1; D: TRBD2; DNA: TGTGCCAGCAGCTCCGGGAGGGACCAGTTCTTC; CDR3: CASSSGRDQFF
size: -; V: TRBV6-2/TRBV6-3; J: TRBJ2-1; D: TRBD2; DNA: TGTGCCACGCTTCATAGCGGGGGGTCCTACAATGAGCAGTTCTTC; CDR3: CATLHSGGSYNEQFF
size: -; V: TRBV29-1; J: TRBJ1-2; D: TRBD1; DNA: TGCAGCGTTTATCCTGCGACAGGGGAGTATGGCTACACCTTC; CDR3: CSVYPATGEYGYTF
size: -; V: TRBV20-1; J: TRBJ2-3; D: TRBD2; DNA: TGCAGTGCTCCCTCGAGGGGTAGCGGGGACGCCCTTAGGCAGTATTTT; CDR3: CSAPSRGSGDALRQYF
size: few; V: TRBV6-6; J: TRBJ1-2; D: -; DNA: TGTGCCAGCAGTTACGGGCAAGGGGTCAACTATGGCTACACCTTC; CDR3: CASSYGQGVNYGYTF
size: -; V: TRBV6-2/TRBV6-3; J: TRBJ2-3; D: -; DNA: TGTGCCAGCAGTTACTTGGGGACTAGCACAGATACGCAGTATTTT; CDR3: CASSYLGTSTDTQYF
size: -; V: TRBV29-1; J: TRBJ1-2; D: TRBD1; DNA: TGCAGCGGTGAAGGGTGGACAGGGGTTGGCTACACCTTC; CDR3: CSGEGWTGVGYTF
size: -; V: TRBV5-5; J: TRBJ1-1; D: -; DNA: TGTGCCAGCAGCTTGCATGGGGCCATGAGAACTGAAGCTTTCTTT; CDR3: CASSLHGAMRTEAFF
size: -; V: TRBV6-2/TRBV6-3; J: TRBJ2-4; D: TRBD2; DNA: TGTGCCAGCAGTTACTCTGCTAGCGGGGGAACTACGTCACTGTCCAAAAACATTCAGTACTTC; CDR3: CASSYSASGGTTSLSKNIQYF
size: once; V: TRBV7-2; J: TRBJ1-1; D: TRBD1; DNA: TGTGCCAGCAGCTTAGACGCGACAGGGTGGAGGGCTTTCTTT; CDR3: CASSLDATGWRAFF
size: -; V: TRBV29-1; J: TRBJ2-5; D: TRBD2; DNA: TGCAGCGTCGTCCCCGGGACTAGCGGTAATGAGCAGTACTTC; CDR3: CSVVPGTSGNEQYF
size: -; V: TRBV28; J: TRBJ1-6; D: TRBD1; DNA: TGTGCCAGCAGTTCCCACAGGGGTAGGAATTCACCCCTCCACTTT; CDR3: CASSSHRGRNSPLHF
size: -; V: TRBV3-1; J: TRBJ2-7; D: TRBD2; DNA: TGTGCCAGCAGCCAAGATTGGATCGCTGGGACTAGCGGGGGCCGGAGCTCCTACGAGCAGTACTTC; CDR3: CASSQDWIAGTSGGRSSYEQYF
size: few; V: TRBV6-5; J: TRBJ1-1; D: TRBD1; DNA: TGTGCCAGCAGTATACGACAGGGTATGAACACTGAAGCTTTCTTT; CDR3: CASSIRQGMNTEAFF